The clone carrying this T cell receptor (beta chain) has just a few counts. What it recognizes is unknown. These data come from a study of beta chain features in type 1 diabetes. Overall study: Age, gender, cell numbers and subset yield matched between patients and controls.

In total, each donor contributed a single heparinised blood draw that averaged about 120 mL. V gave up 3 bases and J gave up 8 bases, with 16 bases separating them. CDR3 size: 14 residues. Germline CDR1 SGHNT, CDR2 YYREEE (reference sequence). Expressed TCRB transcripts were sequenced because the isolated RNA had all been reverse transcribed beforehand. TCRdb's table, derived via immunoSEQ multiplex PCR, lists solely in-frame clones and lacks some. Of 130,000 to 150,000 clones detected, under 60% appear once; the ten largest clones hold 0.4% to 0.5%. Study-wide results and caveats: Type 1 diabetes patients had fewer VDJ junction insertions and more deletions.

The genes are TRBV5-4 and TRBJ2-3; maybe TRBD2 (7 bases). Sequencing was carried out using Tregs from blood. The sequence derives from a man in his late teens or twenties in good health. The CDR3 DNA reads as TGTGCCAGCAGCTCACAGGGAGGGGCAGGTACGCAGTATTTT. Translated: CASSSQGGAGTQYF.